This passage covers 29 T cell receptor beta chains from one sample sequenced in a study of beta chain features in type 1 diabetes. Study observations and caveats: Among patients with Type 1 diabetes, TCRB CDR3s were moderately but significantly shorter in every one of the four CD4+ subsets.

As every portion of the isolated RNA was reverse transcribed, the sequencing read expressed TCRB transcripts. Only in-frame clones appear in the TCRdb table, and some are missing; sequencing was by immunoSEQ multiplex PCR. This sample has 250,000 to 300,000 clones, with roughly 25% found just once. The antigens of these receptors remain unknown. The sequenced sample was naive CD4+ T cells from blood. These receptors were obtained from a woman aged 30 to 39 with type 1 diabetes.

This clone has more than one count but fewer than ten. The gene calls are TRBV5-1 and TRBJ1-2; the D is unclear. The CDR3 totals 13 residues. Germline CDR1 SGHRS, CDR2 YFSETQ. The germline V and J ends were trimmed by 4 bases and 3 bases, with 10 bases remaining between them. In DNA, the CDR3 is TGCGCCAGCAGCGCCGACGGAGACTATGGCTACACCTTC. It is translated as CASSADGDYGYTF. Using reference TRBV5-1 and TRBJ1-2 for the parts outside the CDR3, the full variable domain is KAGVTQTPRYLIKTRGQQVTLSCSPISGHRSVSWYQQTPGQGLQFLFEYFSETQRNKGNFPGRFSGRQFSNSRSEMNVSTLELGDSALYLCASSADGDYGYTFGSGTRLTVV.

CDR3 region: CSAETGANYGYTF. CDR3 nucleotides: TGCAGCGCCGAGACAGGCGCTAACTATGGCTACACCTTC. The chain links TRBV29-1 to TRBJ1-2, with D possibly TRBD1 on 6 matching bases. Germline V CDR1 and CDR2: SQVTM, ANQGSEA. Between the trimmed V and J ends, which lost 7 bases and 0 bases, there was a span of 12 bases. The CDR3 runs to 13 residues.

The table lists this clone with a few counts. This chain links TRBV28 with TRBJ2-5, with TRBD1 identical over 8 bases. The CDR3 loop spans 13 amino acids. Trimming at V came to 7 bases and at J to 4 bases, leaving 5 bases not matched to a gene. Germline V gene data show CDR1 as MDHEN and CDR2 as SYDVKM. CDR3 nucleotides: TGTGCCAGCAACCAGGGGGCTCGAGAGACCCAGTACTTC. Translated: CASNQGARETQYF.

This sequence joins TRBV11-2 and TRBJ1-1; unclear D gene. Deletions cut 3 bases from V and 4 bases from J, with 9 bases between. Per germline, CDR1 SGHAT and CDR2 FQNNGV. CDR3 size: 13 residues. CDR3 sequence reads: CASSFGVGTEAFF. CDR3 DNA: TGTGCCAGCAGCTTCGGGGTTGGCACTGAAGCTTTCTTT. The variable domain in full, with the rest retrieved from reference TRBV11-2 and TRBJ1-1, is EAGVAQSPRYKIIEKRQSVAFWCNPISGHATLYWYQQILGQGPKLLIQFQNNGVVDDSQLPKDRFSAERLKGVDSTLKIQPAKLEDSAVYLCASSFGVGTEAFFGQGTRLTVV.

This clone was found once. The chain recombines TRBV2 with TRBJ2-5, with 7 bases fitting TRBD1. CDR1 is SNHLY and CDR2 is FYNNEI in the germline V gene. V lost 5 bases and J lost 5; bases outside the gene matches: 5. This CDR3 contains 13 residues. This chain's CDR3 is CASSKGAGETQYF. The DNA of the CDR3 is TGTGCCAGCAGTAAGGGGGCTGGGGAGACCCAGTACTTC.

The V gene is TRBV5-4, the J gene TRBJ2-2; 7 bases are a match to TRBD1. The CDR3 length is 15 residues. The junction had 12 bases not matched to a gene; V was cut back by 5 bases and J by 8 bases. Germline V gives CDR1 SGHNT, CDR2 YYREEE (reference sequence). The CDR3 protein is CASSLGAQGTGELFF. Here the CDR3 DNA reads TGTGCCAGCAGTTTAGGGGCACAGGGGACAGGGGAGCTGTTTTTT.

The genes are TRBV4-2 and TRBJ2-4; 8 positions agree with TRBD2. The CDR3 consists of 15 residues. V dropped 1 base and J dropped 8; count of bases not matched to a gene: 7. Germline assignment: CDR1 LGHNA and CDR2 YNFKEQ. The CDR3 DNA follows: TGTGCCAGCAGCCAAGCCCGAGGGACTAGGGACATTCAGTACTTC. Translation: CASSQARGTRDIQYF.

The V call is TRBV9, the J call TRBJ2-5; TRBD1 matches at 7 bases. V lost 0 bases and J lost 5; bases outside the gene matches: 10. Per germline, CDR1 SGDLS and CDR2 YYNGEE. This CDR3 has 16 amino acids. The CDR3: CASSVGTGWLGETQYF. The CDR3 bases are TGTGCCAGCAGCGTAGGGACAGGATGGTTAGGGGAGACCCAGTACTTC.

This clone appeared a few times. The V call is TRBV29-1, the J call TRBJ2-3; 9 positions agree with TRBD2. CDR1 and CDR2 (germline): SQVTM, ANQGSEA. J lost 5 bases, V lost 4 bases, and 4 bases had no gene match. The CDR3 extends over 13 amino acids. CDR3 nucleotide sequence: TGCAGCGTTGCCGGACTAGCGATAGATACGCAGTATTTT. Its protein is CSVAGLAIDTQYF.

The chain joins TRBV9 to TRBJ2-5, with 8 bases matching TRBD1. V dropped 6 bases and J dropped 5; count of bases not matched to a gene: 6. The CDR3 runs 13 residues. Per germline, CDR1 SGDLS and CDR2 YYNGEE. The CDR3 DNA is TGTGCCAGCACCAGGGGGCATAGGGAGACCCAGTACTTC. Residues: CASTRGHRETQYF. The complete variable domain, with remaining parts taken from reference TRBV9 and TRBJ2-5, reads DSGVTQTPKHLITATGQRVTLRCSPRSGDLSVYWYQQSLDQGLQFLIQYYNGEERAKGNILERFSAQQFPDLHSELNLSSLELGDSALYFCASTRGHRETQYFGPGTRLLVL.

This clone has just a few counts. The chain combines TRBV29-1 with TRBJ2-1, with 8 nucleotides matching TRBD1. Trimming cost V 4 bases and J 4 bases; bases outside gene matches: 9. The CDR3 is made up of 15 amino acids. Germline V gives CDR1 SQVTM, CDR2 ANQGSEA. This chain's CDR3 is CSVAWGQDPYNEQFF. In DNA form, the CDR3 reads TGCAGCGTTGCTTGGGGACAGGACCCATACAATGAGCAGTTCTTC.

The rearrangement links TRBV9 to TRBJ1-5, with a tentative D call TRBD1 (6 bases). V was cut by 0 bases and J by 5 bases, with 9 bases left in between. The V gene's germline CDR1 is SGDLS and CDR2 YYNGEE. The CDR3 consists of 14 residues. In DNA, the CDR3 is TGTGCCAGCAGCGTAGGGCCAGGGGATCAGCCCCAGCATTTT. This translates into CASSVGPGDQPQHF.

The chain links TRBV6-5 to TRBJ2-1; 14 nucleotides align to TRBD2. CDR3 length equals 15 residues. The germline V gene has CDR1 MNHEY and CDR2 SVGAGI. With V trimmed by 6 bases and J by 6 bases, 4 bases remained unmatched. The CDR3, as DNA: TGTGCCAGCAGCCTGGGACTAGCGGGAGTCAATGAGCAGTTCTTC. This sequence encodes CASSLGLAGVNEQFF.

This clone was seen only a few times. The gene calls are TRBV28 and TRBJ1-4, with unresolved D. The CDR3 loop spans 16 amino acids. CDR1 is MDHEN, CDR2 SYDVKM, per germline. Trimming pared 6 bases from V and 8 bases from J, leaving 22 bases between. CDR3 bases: TGTGCCAGCAGCCCTTCGGGATCGAGGTTGGGAGAAAAACTGTTTTTT. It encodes CASSPSGSRLGEKLFF.

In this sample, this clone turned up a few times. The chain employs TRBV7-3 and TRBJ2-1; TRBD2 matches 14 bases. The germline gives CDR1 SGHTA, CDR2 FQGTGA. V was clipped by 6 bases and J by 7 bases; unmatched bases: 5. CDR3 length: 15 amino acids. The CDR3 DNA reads TGTGCCAGCAGTGACGGGACTAGCGGGAGTAATGAGCAGTTCTTC. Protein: CASSDGTSGSNEQFF.

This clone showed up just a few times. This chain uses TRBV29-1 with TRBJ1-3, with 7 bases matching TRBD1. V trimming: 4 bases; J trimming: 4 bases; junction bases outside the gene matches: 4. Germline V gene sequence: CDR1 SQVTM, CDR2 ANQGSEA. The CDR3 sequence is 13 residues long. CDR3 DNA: TGCAGCGTTGTGACAGGGATCGGAAACACCATATATTTT. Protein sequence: CSVVTGIGNTIYF.

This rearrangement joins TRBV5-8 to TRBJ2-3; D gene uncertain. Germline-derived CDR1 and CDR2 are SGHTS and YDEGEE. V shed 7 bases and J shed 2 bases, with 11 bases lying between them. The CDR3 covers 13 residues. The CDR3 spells CASDGGTTDTQYF. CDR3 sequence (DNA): TGTGCCAGCGATGGCGGTACCACAGATACGCAGTATTTT.

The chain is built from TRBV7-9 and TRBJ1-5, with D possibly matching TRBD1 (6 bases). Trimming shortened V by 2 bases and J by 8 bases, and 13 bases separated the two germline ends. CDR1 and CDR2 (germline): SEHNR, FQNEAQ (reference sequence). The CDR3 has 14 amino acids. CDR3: CASSLSTGLEPQHF. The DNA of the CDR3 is TGTGCCAGCAGCTTAAGTACAGGGCTTGAGCCCCAGCATTTT.

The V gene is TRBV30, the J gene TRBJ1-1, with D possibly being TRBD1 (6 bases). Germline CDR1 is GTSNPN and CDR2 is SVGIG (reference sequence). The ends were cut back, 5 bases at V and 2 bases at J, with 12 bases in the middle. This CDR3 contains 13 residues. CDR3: CAWARTANTEAFF. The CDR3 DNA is TGTGCCTGGGCCAGGACAGCTAACACTGAAGCTTTCTTT. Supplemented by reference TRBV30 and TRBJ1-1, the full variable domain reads SQTIHQWPATLVQPVGSPLSLECTVEGTSNPNLYWYRQAAGRGLQLLFYSVGIGQISSEVPQNLSASRPQDRQFILSSKKLLLSDSGFYLCAWARTANTEAFFGQGTRLTVV.

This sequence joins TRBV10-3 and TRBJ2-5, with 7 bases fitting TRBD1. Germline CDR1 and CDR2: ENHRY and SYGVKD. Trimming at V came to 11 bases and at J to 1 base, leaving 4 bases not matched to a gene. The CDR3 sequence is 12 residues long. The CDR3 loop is CASGQAQETQYF. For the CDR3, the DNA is TGTGCCTCCGGACAGGCCCAAGAGACCCAGTACTTC.

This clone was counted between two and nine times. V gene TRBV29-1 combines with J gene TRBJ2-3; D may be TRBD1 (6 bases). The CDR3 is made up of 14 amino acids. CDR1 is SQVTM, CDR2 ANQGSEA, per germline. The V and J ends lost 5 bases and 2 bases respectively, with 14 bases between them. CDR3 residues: CSVLTGLHTDTQYF. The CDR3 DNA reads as TGCAGCGTTTTGACAGGACTTCACACAGATACGCAGTATTTT.

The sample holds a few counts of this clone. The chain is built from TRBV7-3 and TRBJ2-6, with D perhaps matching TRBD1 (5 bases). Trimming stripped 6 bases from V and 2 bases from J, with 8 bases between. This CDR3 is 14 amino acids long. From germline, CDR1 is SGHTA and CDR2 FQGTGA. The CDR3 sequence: CASSPGPGANVLTF. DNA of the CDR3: TGTGCCAGCAGTCCAGGGCCTGGGGCCAACGTCCTGACTTTC.

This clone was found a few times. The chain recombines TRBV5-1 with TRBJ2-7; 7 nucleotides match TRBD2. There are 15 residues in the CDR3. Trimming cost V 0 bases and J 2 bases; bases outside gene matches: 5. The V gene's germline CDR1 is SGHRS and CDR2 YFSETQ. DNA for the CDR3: TGCGCCAGCAGCTTGGCTACTAGCGAAGCCTACGAGCAGTACTTC. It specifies CASSLATSEAYEQYF.

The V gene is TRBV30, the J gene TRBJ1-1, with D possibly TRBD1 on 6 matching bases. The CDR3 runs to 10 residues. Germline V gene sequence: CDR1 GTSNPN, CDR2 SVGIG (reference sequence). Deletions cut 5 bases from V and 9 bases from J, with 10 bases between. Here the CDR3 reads CAWHRAKAFF. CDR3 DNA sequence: TGTGCCTGGCACAGGGCTAAAGCTTTCTTT. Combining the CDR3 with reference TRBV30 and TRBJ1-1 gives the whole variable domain SQTIHQWPATLVQPVGSPLSLECTVEGTSNPNLYWYRQAAGRGLQLLFYSVGIGQISSEVPQNLSASRPQDRQFILSSKKLLLSDSGFYLCAWHRAKAFFGQGTRLTVV.

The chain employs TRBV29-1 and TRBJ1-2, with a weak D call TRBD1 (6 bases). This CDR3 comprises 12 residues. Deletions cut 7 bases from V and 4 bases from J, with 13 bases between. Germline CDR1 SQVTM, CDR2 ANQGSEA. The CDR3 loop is CSATTGTYGYTF. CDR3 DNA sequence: TGCAGCGCAACTACAGGGACCTATGGCTACACCTTC.

The CDR3, as DNA: TGTGCCAGCAGCCAAACTCAGGGCCTCTATGGCTACACCTTC. Amino acid sequence: CASSQTQGLYGYTF. The chain is built from TRBV14 and TRBJ1-2; TRBD1 might be the D (5 bases). The CDR3 contains 14 residues. Germline assignment: CDR1 SGHDN and CDR2 FVKESK. V lost 2 bases and J lost 4, with 11 bases in between.

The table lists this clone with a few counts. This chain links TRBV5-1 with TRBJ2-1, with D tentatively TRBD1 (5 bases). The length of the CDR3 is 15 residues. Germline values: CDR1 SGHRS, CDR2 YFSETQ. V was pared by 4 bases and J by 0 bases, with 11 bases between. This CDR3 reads CASSTDTSSYNEQFF. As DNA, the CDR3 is TGCGCCAGCAGCACGGACACGAGCTCCTACAATGAGCAGTTCTTC.

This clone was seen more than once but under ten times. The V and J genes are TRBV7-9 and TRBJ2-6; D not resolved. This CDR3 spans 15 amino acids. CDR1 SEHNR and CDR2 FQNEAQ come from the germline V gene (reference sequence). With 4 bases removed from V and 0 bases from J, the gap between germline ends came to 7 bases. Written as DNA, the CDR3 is TGTGCCAGCAGCTCGGGTACCTCTGGGGCCAACGTCCTGACTTTC. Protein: CASSSGTSGANVLTF.

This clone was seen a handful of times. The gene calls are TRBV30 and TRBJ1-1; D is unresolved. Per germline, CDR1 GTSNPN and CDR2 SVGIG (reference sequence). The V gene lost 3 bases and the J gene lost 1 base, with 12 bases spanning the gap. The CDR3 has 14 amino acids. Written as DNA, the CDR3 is TGTGCCTGGAGACCTGACACCTCGAACACTGAAGCTTTCTTT. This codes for CAWRPDTSNTEAFF.